This T cell receptor beta chain emerged from a study of T cells expressing NK-cell markers. Overall study context: The TCR beta repertoires were obtained from sorted CD3+CD56+NKG2C+, CD3+CD56+NKG2C- and CD3+CD56-NKG2C+ T cells.

In the case of this clonotype: Its specificity is not known.

From its re-call of the 5' RACE reads, TCRdb lists each CDR3 protein once, without DNA. The sample holds 500,000 to 700,000 distinct CDR3 sequences. This CDR3 is 14 amino acids long. Germline lookup yields CDR1 SNHLY and CDR2 FYNNEI. Study-level points and caveats: A few of the donors also had these clonotypes leading their CD3+CD56-NKG2C+ fraction.

This chain links TRBV2 with TRBJ1-6; TCRdb reports TRBD1, a call that lacks DNA to check it against. The sample consisted of blood T cells: a sorted CD56 or NKG2C T cell subset, CD4+ or CD8+ T cells, or bulk PBMC T cells (not recorded which). The clonotype comes from a man between 18 and 29 years old in good health. CDR3 protein: CASDTGMSNSPLHF.